Described below is a single TCR beta chain sequence and its context. Only in-frame clones appear in the TCRdb table, and some are missing; sequencing was by immunoSEQ multiplex PCR. Of under 300,000 clones listed, more than 65% are singletons. This entry comes from a study of control samples from healthy donors and cancer patients. The sequencing input was PBMCs. This sequence originates from a woman aged 60-75 years with lung cancer.

As DNA, the CDR3 is TGTGCCACCAGCCGAAGCCCGGAGCGGGGGGAGACCCAGTACTTC. Amino acids: CATSRSPERGETQYF. The rearrangement joins TRBV15 to TRBJ2-5; 8 nucleotides match TRBD2. With 5 bases clipped from V and 5 bases from J, the junction kept 10 bases outside the gene matches. The CDR3 spans 15 residues. Germline V gene lookup returns CDR1 LNHNV and CDR2 YYDKDF (reference sequence).